The 10 T cell receptor beta chains reported below all come from one sample, sequenced in a study of T cell repertoires in ileal Crohn's disease. The repertoire was sequenced with immunoSEQ multiplex PCR; TCRdb's copy has only in-frame clones and lacks some. The sample carries roughly 13,000 clones, roughly 85% recorded once. The sequenced sample was ileal tissue. The receptors here all came from an adult with Crohn's disease.

This sequence joins TRBV5-8 and TRBJ1-1; tentative D call: TRBD1 (5 bases). From germline, CDR1 is SGHTS and CDR2 YDEGEE. V shed 0 bases and J shed 3 bases, with 9 bases lying between them. The CDR3 is 14 residues long. CDR3 loop: CASSLAGGYTEAFF. CDR3 bases: TGTGCCAGCAGCTTGGCCGGGGGGTACACTGAAGCTTTCTTT.

V is TRBV6-4 and J is TRBJ1-1; D gene ambiguous. Germline assignment: CDR1 MRHNA and CDR2 SNTAGT. The V and J ends lost 5 bases and 0 bases respectively, with 7 bases between them. The CDR3 length is 13 residues. CDR3 residues: CASSNSLNTEAFF. CDR3 nucleotide sequence: TGTGCCAGCAGTAACAGTCTGAACACTGAAGCTTTCTTT.

V and J are TRBV19 and TRBJ1-2; D is unresolved. The germline V and J ends were trimmed by 3 bases and 7 bases, with 18 bases remaining between them. There are 15 residues in the CDR3. CDR1 LNHDA and CDR2 SQIVND come from the germline V gene (reference sequence). CDR3 nucleotide sequence: TGTGCCAGTAGTATTATTAACGGTGGCGAGGGTGGCTACACCTTC. Amino acid sequence: CASSIINGGEGGYTF.

The CDR3 reads CAWSGKLREAFF. The CDR3 DNA sequence: TGTGCCTGGAGTGGCAAATTGAGAGAAGCTTTCTTT. The chain is built from TRBV30 and TRBJ1-1; D ambiguous. The germline V gene has CDR1 GTSNPN and CDR2 SVGIG (reference sequence). Deletions cut 1 base from V and 8 bases from J, with 11 bases between. The CDR3 has 12 amino acids.

V gene TRBV6-1 combines with J gene TRBJ1-2; 9 bases fit TRBD1. V shed 7 bases and J 7 bases; nucleotides not matched to a gene: 10. Germline CDR1 is MNHNS and CDR2 is SASEGT. The CDR3 is 14 amino acids. Here the CDR3 DNA reads TGTGCCAGCACCTGGGACAGGGTGGTGTCTGGCTACACCTTC. This gives the protein CASTWDRVVSGYTF.

The V gene is TRBV5-1, the J gene TRBJ2-5; 10 bases agree with TRBD2. The DNA end lines up better with TRBJ2-7; the J call may be wrong. Germline V gene lookup returns CDR1 SGHRS and CDR2 YFSETQ. The CDR3 contains 19 residues. CDR3 amino acids: CASSSLGTLGSGRPYEQYF. In DNA, the CDR3 is TGCGCCAGCAGCTCCTTGGGCACCTTGGGTAGCGGGAGGCCGTACGAGCAGTACTTC.

The chain joins TRBV29-1 to TRBJ2-7, with 8 bases lining up with TRBD1. The germline V gene has CDR1 SQVTM and CDR2 ANQGSEA. The V segment lost 6 bases and the J segment 6 bases; nucleotides outside the gene matches: 10. The CDR3 contains 13 residues. The chain's CDR3 is CSVAGQGFVEQYF. CDR3 nucleotide sequence: TGCAGCGTCGCCGGACAGGGTTTTGTCGAGCAGTACTTC.

The chain has TRBV5-1 and TRBJ1-2, with D unclear. V lost 4 bases, J lost 4 bases, and 14 bases lay in between. Germline V gives CDR1 SGHRS, CDR2 YFSETQ. The CDR3 spans 14 residues. The CDR3 bases are TGCGCCAGCAGCAATGGCGCAGCGGGCTATGGCTACACCTTC. This translates into CASSNGAAGYGYTF.

This chain joins TRBV19 and TRBJ2-1, with D uncertain. In germline, CDR1 is LNHDA, CDR2 SQIVND (reference sequence). The CDR3 has 15 residues. Trimming removed 2 bases from V and 8 bases from J, with 16 bases in between. The CDR3 reads CASSIMFGARDEQFF. In nucleotides, the CDR3 is TGTGCCAGTAGTATAATGTTCGGAGCCCGGGATGAGCAGTTCTTC.

The CDR3 here is CSVEGTGASGEQYF. CDR3 sequence (DNA): TGCAGCGTTGAAGGGACAGGGGCTTCGGGCGAGCAGTACTTC. The chain combines TRBV29-1 with TRBJ2-7; TRBD1 aligns across 9 bases. The CDR3 has 14 amino acids. Germline loops: CDR1 SQVTM, CDR2 ANQGSEA. Trimming took 1 base from V and 6 from J; bases not matched to a gene: 7.